This paragraph reports one T cell receptor (beta chain). The antigen remains unidentified. In TCRdb, the RACE reads were re-called with MiXCR into one record per CDR3 protein. Of roughly 97,000 distinct CDR3 sequences detected, 27% appear once; the ten largest clones hold under 13%. This specimen belongs to a study of human T cells and chemical hapten exposure. Study-level background: Patients, a majority of them female, were diagnosed with alopecia areata, totalis or universalis. Per-sample variation in TCR yield stemmed mainly from small pooled library volume differences. Study observations and caveats: Expanded TCRs produced significantly more large CDR3 similarity clusters than controls did.

V lost 1 base to trimming and J lost 4 bases, with 7 bases between them. This CDR3 region has 13 residues. Germline loops: CDR1 SGHVS, CDR2 FQNEAQ. Indicated time point: patch test 3, about 24 weeks after DPC sensitization. The treatment denotes: therapeutic diphenylcyclopropenone sensitization with weekly scalp DPC. The chain recombines TRBV7-8 with TRBJ1-2; D remains unclear. This clonotype originated in a man in his forties with alopecia areata. Some clones in this sample may be carry-over from other donors' samples. The sample was whole blood, taken in connection with sensitization to the hapten diphenylcyclopropenone (DPC). The CDR3 nucleotides read TGTGCCAGCAGCTTAGGGAGGGCCTATGGCTACACCTTC. It translates to CASSLGRAYGYTF.